This T cell receptor beta chain was recovered during a study of T-cell reconstitution after alpha-beta-depleted transplantation in children. General study findings and limits: T-cell numbers and diversity one year post-transplant derived largely from freshly generated T cells. The study reportedly traced alpha-beta T cells about two months after transplant to several hundred expanded graft clones. TCRbeta diversity was high at day 60 in some patients (a result of surviving recipient T cells and thymic progenitors).

This clonotype was detected ten times or more. Its antigen is currently unknown. During its preparation, the TCRbeta library received unique molecular identifiers. TCRdb independently ran MiXCR on the PCR reads; one entry per CDR3 protein. The repertoire holds about 300,000 distinct CDR3 sequences, about 9.4% seen once, with 7.5% in the top ten. V gave up 1 base and J gave up 14 bases, with 18 bases separating them. CDR3 size: 14 residues. The sequencing used PBMCs, collected before TCRalphabeta/CD19-depleted stem cell transplant. The chain combines TRBV12-3 or TRBV12-4 with TRBJ2-1, with D possibly TRBD2 on 6 matching bases. The sequence was collected from a boy in the first two years of life with acute myeloid leukemia, due to receive a stem cell transplant. Here the CDR3 reads CASSLGVLGPGEFF. The CDR3 coding sequence is TGTGCCAGCAGTTTAGGGGTGCTCGGTCCGGGGGAGTTCTTC.